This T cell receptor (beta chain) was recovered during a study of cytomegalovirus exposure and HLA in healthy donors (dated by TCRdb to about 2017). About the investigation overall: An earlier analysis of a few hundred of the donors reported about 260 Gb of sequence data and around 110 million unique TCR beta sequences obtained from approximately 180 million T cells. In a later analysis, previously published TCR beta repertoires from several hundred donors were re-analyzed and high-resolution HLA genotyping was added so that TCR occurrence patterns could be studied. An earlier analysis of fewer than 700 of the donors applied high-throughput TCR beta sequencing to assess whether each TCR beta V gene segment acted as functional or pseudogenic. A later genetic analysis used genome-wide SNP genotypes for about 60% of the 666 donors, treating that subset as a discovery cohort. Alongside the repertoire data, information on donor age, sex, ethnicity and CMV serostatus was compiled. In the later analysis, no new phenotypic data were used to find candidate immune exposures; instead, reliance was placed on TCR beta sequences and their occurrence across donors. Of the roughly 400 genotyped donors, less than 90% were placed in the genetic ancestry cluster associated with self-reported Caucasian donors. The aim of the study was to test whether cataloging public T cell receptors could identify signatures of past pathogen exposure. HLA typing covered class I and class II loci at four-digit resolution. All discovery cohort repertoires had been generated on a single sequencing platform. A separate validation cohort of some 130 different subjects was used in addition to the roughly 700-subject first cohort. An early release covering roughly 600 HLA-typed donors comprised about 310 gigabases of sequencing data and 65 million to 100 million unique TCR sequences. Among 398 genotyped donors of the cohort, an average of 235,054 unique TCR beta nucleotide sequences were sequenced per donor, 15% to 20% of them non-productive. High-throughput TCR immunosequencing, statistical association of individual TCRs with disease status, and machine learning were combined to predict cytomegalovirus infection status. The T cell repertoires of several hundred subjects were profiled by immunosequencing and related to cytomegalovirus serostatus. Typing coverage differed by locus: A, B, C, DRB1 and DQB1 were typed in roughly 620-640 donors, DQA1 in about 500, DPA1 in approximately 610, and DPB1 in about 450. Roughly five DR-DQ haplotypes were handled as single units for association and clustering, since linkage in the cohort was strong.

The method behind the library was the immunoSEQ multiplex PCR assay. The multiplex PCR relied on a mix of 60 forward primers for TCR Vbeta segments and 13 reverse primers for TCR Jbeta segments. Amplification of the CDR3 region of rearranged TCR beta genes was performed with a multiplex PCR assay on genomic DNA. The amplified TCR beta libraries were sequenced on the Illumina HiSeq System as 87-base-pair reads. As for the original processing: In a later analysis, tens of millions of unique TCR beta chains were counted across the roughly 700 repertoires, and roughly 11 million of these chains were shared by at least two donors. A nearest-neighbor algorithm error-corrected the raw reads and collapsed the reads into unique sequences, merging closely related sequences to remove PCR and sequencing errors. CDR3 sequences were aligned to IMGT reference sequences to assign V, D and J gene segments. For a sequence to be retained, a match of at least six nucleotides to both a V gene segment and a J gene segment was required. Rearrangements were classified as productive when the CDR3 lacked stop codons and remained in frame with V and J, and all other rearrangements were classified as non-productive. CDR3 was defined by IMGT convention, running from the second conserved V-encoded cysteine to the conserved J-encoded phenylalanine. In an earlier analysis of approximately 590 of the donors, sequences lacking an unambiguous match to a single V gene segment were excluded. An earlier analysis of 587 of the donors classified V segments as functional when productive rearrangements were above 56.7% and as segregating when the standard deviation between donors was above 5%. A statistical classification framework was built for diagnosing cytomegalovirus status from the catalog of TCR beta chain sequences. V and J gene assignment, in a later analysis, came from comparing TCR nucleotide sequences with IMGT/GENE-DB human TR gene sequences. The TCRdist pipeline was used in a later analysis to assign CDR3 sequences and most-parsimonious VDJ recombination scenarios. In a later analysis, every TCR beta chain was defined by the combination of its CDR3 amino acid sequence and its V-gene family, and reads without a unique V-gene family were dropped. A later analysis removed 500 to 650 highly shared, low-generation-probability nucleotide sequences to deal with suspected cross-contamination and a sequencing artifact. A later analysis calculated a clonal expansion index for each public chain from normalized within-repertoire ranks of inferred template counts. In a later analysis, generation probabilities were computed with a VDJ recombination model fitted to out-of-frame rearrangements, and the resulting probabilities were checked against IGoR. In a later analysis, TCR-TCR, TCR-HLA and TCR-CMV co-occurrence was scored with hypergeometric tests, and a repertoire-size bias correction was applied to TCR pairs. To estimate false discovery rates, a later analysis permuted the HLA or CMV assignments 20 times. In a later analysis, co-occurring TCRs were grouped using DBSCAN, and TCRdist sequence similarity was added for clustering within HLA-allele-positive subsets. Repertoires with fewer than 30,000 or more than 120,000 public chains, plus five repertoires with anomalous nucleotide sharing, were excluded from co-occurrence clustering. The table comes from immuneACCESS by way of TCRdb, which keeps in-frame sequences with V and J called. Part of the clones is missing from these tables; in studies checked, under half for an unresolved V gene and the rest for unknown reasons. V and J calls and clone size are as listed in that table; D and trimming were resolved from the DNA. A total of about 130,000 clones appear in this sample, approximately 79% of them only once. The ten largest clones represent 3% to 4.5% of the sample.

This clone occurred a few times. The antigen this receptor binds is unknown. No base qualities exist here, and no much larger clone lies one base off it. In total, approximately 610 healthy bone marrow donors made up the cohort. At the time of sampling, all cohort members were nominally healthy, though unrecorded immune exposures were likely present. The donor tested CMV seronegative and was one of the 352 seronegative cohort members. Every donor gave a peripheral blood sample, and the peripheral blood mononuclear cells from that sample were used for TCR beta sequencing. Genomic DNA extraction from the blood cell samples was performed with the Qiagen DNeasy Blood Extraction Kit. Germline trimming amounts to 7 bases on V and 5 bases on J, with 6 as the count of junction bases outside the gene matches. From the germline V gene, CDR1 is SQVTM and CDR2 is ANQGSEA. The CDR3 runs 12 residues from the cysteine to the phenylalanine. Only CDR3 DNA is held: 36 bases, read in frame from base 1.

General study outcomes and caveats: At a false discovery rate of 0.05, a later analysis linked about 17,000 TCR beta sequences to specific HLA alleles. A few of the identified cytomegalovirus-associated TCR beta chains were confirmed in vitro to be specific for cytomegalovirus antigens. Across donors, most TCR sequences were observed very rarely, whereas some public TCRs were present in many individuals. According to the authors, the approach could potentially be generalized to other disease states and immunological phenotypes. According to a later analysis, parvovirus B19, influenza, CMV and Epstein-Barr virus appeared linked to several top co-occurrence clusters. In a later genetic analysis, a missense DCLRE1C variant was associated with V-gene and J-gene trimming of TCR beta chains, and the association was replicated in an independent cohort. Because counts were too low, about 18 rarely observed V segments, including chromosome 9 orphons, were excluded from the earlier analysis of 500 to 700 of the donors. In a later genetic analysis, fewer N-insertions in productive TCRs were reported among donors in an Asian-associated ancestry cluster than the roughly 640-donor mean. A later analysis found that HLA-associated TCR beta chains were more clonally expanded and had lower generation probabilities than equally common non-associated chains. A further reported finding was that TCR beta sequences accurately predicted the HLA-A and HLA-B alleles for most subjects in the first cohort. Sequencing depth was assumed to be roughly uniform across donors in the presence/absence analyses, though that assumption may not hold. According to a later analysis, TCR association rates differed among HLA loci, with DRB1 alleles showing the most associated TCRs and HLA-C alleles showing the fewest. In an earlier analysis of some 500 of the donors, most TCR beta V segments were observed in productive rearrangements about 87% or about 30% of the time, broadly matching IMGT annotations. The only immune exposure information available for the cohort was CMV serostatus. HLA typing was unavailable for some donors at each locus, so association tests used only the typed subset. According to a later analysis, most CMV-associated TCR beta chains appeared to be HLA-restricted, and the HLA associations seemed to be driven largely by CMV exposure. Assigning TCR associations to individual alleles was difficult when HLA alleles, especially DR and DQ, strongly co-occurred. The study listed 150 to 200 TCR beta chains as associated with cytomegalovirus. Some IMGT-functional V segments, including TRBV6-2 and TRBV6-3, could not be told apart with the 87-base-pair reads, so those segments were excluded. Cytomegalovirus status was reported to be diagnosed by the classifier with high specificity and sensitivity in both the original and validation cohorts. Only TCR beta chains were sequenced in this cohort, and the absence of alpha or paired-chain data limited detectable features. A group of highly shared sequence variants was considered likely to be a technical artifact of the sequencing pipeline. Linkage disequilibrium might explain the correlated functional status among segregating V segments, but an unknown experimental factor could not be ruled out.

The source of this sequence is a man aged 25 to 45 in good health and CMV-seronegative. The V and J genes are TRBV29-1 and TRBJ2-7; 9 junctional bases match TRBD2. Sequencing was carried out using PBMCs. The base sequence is TGCAGCGGCGGGGGGGCCAGCAACGAGCAGTACTTC. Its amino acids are CSGGGASNEQYF.